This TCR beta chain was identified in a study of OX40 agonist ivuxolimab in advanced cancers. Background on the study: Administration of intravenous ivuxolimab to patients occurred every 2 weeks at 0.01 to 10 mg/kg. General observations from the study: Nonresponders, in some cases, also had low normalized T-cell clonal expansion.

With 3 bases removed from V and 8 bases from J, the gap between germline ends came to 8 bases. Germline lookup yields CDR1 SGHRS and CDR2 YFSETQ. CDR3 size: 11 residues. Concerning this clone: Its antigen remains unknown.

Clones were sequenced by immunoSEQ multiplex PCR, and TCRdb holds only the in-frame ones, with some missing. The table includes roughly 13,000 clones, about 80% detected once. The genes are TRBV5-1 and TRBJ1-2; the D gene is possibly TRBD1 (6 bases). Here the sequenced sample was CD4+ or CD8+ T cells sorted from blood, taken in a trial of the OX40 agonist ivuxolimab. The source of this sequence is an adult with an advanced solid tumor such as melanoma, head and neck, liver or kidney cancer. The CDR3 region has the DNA TGCGCCAGCAGCTCAGGGGACGGCTACACCTTC. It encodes CASSSGDGYTF. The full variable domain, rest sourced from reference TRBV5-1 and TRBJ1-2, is KAGVTQTPRYLIKTRGQQVTLSCSPISGHRSVSWYQQTPGQGLQFLFEYFSETQRNKGNFPGRFSGRQFSNSRSEMNVSTLELGDSALYLCASSSGDGYTFGSGTRLTVV.